The rows below give T cell receptor beta chains drawn from one sample of a study of T cells in Graves' hyperthyroidism and ophthalmopathy. A single record per CDR3 protein comes from TCRdb applying MiXCR to the multiplex PCR reads. The data show about 290,000 distinct CDR3 sequences, with around 16% seen just once and roughly 31% held by the top ten. Material for sequencing was blood. Receptors originate from a man younger than 45 with Graves' hyperthyroidism. Each CDR3 is given without its conserved first and last residue. Clone sizes are given selectively: once, few, many, or a class where the clone is expanded.

abundance,v_gene,j_gene,CDR3aa
few,TRBV14,TRBJ2-1,ASSSRGEVNEQF
many,TRBV28,TRBJ1-4,ASSGGGTENEKLF
-,TRBV7-3,TRBJ1-5,ASSRGREQPQH
many,TRBV27,TRBJ1-2,ASRPQGMGGYT
few,TRBV6-1,TRBJ1-1,ASTLRGGAGTEAF
many,TRBV11-2,TRBJ2-7,ASTRLASDLEQY
many,TRBV20-1,TRBJ2-5,SARDIFSGSGETQY
-,TRBV3-1,TRBJ2-2,ASSRRDFSGELF
-,TRBV7-3,TRBJ1-1,ASSLGVGAGNTEAF
-,TRBV6-2/TRBV6-3,TRBJ1-2,ASSYSRRNYGYT
many,TRBV6-1,TRBJ1-5,ASSYQASNQPQH
many,TRBV12-3/TRBV12-4,TRBJ2-2,ASSSSGGRGELF
many,TRBV5-1,TRBJ2-1,ASSSREREEGRSYNEQF
many,TRBV7-2,TRBJ2-1,ASSLGLGDEQF
-,TRBV9,TRBJ2-7,ASSPVGGAAYEQY
few,TRBV6-1,TRBJ2-2,ASSATGGDPNTGELF
many,TRBV7-2,TRBJ2-7,ASSYRGSGFPYEQY
many,TRBV24-1,TRBJ2-1,ATSEVGNSRDEQF
many,TRBV7-6,TRBJ2-3,ASSLEIAGALTDTQY
once,TRBV20-1,TRBJ2-1,SVRDRSYNEQF
few,TRBV7-2,TRBJ2-5,ASSLSGGSRDTSEETQY
few,TRBV19,TRBJ1-2,ASSIPSGDGYT
few,TRBV9,TRBJ1-1,ASSRLQGLGTEAF
few,TRBV20-1,TRBJ2-7,SAPLNPDGYEQY
-,TRBV27,TRBJ1-5,ASSERPRNQPQH
once,TRBV6-2/TRBV6-3,TRBJ1-4,ASSLAPGAEKLF
many,TRBV5-1,TRBJ1-2,ASSFHPGQISYGYT
many,TRBV27,TRBJ2-1,ASSSPTASSYNEQF
-,TRBV6-1,TRBJ1-5,ATLTGHSNQPQH
many,TRBV24-1,TRBJ2-5,ATSDSLGQETQY